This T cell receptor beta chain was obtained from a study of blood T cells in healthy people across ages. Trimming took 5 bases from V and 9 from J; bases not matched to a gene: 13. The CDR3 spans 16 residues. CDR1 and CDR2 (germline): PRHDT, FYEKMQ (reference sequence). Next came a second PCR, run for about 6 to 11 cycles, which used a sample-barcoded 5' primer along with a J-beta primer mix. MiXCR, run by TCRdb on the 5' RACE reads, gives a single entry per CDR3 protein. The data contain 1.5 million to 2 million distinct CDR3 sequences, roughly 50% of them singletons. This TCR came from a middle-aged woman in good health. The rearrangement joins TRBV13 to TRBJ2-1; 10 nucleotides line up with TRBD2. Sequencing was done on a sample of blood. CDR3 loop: CASSPRLAGARGEQFF. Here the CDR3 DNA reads TGTGCCAGCAGCCCGCGCCTAGCGGGGGCCAGGGGTGAGCAGTTCTTC. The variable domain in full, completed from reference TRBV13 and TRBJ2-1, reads AAGVIQSPRHLIKEKRETATLKCYPIPRHDTVYWYQQGPGQDPQFLISFYEKMQSDKGSIPDRFSAQQFSDYHSELNMSSLELGDSALYFCASSPRLAGARGEQFFGPGTRLTVL.